One sample yielded the 27 T cell receptor beta chains listed below, sequenced in a study of T cell responses to AZD1222 COVID-19 vaccine (dated by TCRdb to about 2021). Reading the label with the study, this specimen's time point is: about 28 days (+/-7) after the second vaccine dose. The method behind the library was the immunoSEQ multiplex PCR assay. The clones in this table, taken by TCRdb from immuneACCESS, are in-frame only. Not every clone is retained; where verified, under half of the shortfall comes from an unresolved V gene, and the cause of the rest is unknown. The sample data list 150,000 to 160,000 clones, and roughly nine tenths of these were observed just once. The top ten hold 1.5% of the sample. Sequences were derived from peripheral blood, sampled 28 days after the second AZD1222 dose. The receptors shown here come from an adult who received the AZD1222 COVID-19 vaccine.

The chain has TRBV24-1 and TRBJ2-2; D assignment may be TRBD1 or TRBD2 (5 bases each). The V gene lost 1 base and the J gene lost 1 base, with 9 bases spanning the gap. This CDR3 spans 16 amino acids. Germline V lookup: CDR1 KGHDR, CDR2 SFDVKD. This chain's CDR3 is CATSDFRGVNTGELFF. The CDR3 coding sequence is TGTGCCACCAGTGATTTTAGAGGGGTGAACACCGGGGAGCTGTTTTTT.

The rearrangement joins TRBV27 to TRBJ2-6; D is possibly TRBD1 or TRBD2 (6 bases each). The CDR3 contains 15 residues. V lost 6 bases, J lost 1 base, and 10 bases lay in between. Germline loops: CDR1 MNHEY, CDR2 SMNVEV (reference sequence). CDR3 residues: CASREGGSGANVLTF. For the CDR3, the DNA is TGTGCCAGCAGAGAGGGGGGATCTGGGGCCAACGTCCTGACTTTC.

This chain uses TRBV5-4 with TRBJ1-6; 8 bases map to TRBD1. Germline CDR1 and CDR2: SGHNT and YYREEE (reference sequence). V lost 2 bases to trimming and J lost 11 bases; unmatched junction nucleotides: 9. The CDR3 runs 15 residues. Here the CDR3 DNA reads TGTGCCAGCAGCTTCCAGGGGGCCGGGGGTGCACCCCTCCACTTT. It yields the protein CASSFQGAGGAPLHF.

The chain is built from TRBV18 and TRBJ2-1; TRBD2 aligns across 8 bases. The length of the CDR3 is 15 residues. Germline V gives CDR1 KGHSH, CDR2 LQKENI. V was pared by 2 bases and J by 7 bases, with 7 bases of the junction left unmatched. The DNA for the CDR3 is TGTGCCAGCTCACCAAGAACGGGAGGGCAAAATGAGCAGTTCTTC. As protein: CASSPRTGGQNEQFF. Looking up the rest from reference TRBV18 and TRBJ2-1 gives the full variable domain: NAGVMQNPRHLVRRRGQEARLRCSPMKGHSHVYWYRQLPEEGLKFMVYLQKENIIDESGMPKERFSAEFPKEGPSILRIQQVVRGDSAAYFCASSPRTGGQNEQFFGPGTRLTVL.

The J gene is TRBJ2-2, the V gene TRBV27; 10 bases map to TRBD2. Germline V CDR1 and CDR2: MNHEY, SMNVEV (reference sequence). Unmatched junction bases numbered 9, after V lost 1 base and J lost 7 bases. This CDR3 spans 17 amino acids. DNA for the CDR3: TGTGCCAGCAGTTTATGGCTAGCGGGAGAGAGGGGCGGGGAGCTGTTTTTT. It specifies CASSLWLAGERGGELFF.

V and J are TRBV2 and TRBJ1-4; D remains unclear. V lost 2 bases to trimming and J lost 5 bases, with 15 bases between them. CDR1 is SNHLY and CDR2 is FYNNEI in the germline V gene. The CDR3 is 16 residues long. CDR3 nucleotide sequence: TGTGCCAGCAGTGAACGGGAAAAAGACGTCAATGAAAAACTGTTTTTT. Translating it yields CASSEREKDVNEKLFF. Combining the CDR3 with reference TRBV2 and TRBJ1-4 gives the whole variable domain EPEVTQTPSHQVTQMGQEVILRCVPISNHLYFYWYRQILGQKVEFLVSFYNNEISEKSEIFDDQFSVERPDGSNFTLKIRSTKLEDSAMYFCASSEREKDVNEKLFFGSGTQLSVL.

CDR3 bases: TGTGCCAGCAGTGAGTCCGGGACAGGGCACCAACTGTTTTTT. This codes for CASSESGTGHQLFF. The rearrangement links TRBV25-1 to TRBJ1-4, with TRBD1 matching 9 bases. Looked up from germline, CDR1 is MGHDK and CDR2 is SYGVNS. The V segment lost 3 bases and the J segment 12 bases; nucleotides outside the gene matches: 8. The CDR3 sequence is 14 residues long.

This chain uses TRBV9 with TRBJ1-2; a weak D match, TRBD1 (6 bases). The CDR3 sequence is 14 residues long. The germline V and J ends were trimmed by 2 bases and 8 bases, with 16 bases remaining between them. Germline-derived CDR1 and CDR2 are SGDLS and YYNGEE. The CDR3 loop reads CASSVPLGGGGYTF. The CDR3 DNA reads as TGTGCCAGCAGCGTCCCCCTCGGGGGGGGCGGCTACACCTTC. Looking up the rest from reference TRBV9 and TRBJ1-2 gives the full variable domain: DSGVTQTPKHLITATGQRVTLRCSPRSGDLSVYWYQQSLDQGLQFLIQYYNGEERAKGNILERFSAQQFPDLHSELNLSSLELGDSALYFCASSVPLGGGGYTFGSGTRLTVV.

V and J are TRBV18 and TRBJ2-7, with D perhaps TRBD1 (5 bases). With 2 bases removed from V and 6 bases from J, the gap between germline ends came to 11 bases. Germline lookup yields CDR1 KGHSH and CDR2 LQKENI. The CDR3 has 13 residues. The CDR3 nucleotides are TGTGCCAGCTCACCAAGACAGACCAGCGAGCAGTACTTC. It specifies CASSPRQTSEQYF.

The chain employs TRBV3-1 (or the pseudogene TRBV3-2) and TRBJ1-5; 10 bases align to TRBD1. Germline CDR1 is LGHDT and CDR2 is YNNKEL (reference sequence). This CDR3 region has 14 residues. Germline trimming cut 4 bases from V and 7 bases from J; bases unmatched to any gene: 4. CDR3 loop: CASSRGQGYQPQHF. CDR3 nucleotides: TGTGCCAGCAGCCGGGGACAGGGGTACCAGCCCCAGCATTTT.

This clone was recorded only once. The rearrangement links TRBV2 to TRBJ1-2; TRBD1 is a possible D gene (5 bases). CDR1 is SNHLY and CDR2 is FYNNEI in the germline V gene. V was trimmed by 4 bases and J by 8 bases, leaving 8 bases between them. This CDR3 has 11 amino acids. CDR3 sequence: CASSVGEGYTF. The CDR3 bases are TGTGCCAGCAGTGTGGGGGAAGGCTACACCTTC.

This clone occurred once. The chain combines TRBV5-6 with TRBJ1-6, with unresolved D. Germline lookup yields CDR1 SGHDT and CDR2 YYEEEE. Between the trimmed V and J ends, which lost 1 base and 7 bases, there was a span of 12 bases. CDR3 length: 15 amino acids. CDR3 nucleotide sequence: TGTGCCAGCAGCTTGTACGCGAGGGCGAATTCACCCCTCCACTTT. This encodes CASSLYARANSPLHF.

The V and J genes are TRBV2 and TRBJ2-1; D perhaps matches TRBD1 (6 bases). V was pared by 0 bases and J by 12 bases, with 15 bases between. There are 14 residues in the CDR3. Germline assignment: CDR1 SNHLY and CDR2 FYNNEI. The DNA for the CDR3 is TGTGCCAGCAGTGAAGCCTCTACACAGGGTCCGCAGTTCTTC. Translating gives CASSEASTQGPQFF.

The chain is built from TRBV19 and TRBJ1-5; TRBD1 matches at 7 bases. The CDR3 sequence is 13 residues long. J gave up 4 bases and V 6 bases, and 3 bases lay outside the gene matches. Germline V lookup: CDR1 LNHDA, CDR2 SQIVND (reference sequence). The CDR3 loop is CASRGQTNQPQHF. CDR3 nucleotide sequence: TGTGCCAGTAGGGGACAGACGAATCAGCCCCAGCATTTT.

The rearrangement joins TRBV6-5 to TRBJ2-1; D gene ambiguous. The V gene's germline CDR1 is MNHEY and CDR2 SVGAGI. The CDR3 length is 15 residues. With 6 bases removed from V and 0 bases from J, the gap between germline ends came to 12 bases. The CDR3 sequence is CASSLTTSSYNEQFF. In nucleotides, the CDR3 is TGTGCCAGCAGCCTTACGACGAGCTCCTACAATGAGCAGTTCTTC.

This chain joins TRBV7-8 and TRBJ1-1; D remains unclear. Germline CDR1 is SGHVS and CDR2 is FQNEAQ. This CDR3 is built from 14 residues. V was cut by 2 bases and J by 3 bases, with 10 bases left in between. The CDR3 sequence: CASSLKAAYTEAFF. The CDR3, as DNA: TGTGCCAGCAGCTTAAAGGCGGCTTACACTGAAGCTTTCTTT.

Here the CDR3 reads CASSPRGTGYYGYTF. The DNA for the CDR3 is TGTGCCAGCAGCCCCCGGGGGACAGGGTACTATGGCTACACCTTC. The chain employs TRBV5-6 and TRBJ1-2; 9 bases are shared with TRBD1. The CDR3 sequence is 15 residues long. After removal of 4 bases from V and 3 bases from J, the junction contained 7 bases not matched to a gene. Germline CDR1 SGHDT, CDR2 YYEEEE.

This chain uses TRBV2 with TRBJ1-4; D might be TRBD1 (5 bases). The CDR3 extends over 15 amino acids. Trimming left V 3 bases short and J 3 bases short, with 11 bases between. Germline lookup yields CDR1 SNHLY and CDR2 FYNNEI. CDR3 loop: CASSDPGWANEKLFF. CDR3 DNA sequence: TGTGCCAGCAGTGACCCAGGGTGGGCTAATGAAAAACTGTTTTTT.

The chain carries TRBV6-5 and TRBJ2-5; TRBD2 agrees at 7 bases. CDR3 size: 12 residues. Per the germline V gene, CDR1 is MNHEY and CDR2 is SVGAGI. The V segment lost 7 bases and the J segment 7 bases; nucleotides outside the gene matches: 6. The CDR3: CASTNGGRTQYF. The CDR3, as DNA: TGTGCCAGCACCAACGGGGGGAGGACCCAGTACTTC.

To note about this clone: This CDR3 is also generated by other DNA sequences in the sample. CDR3 residues: CASSKTSGGYTDTQYF. The CDR3 nucleotides read TGTGCCAGCAGCAAGACTAGCGGGGGATACACAGATACGCAGTATTTT. V gene TRBV7-2 combines with J gene TRBJ2-3; TRBD2 matches 12 bases. Germline V CDR1 and CDR2: SGHTA, FQGNSA. V gave up 5 bases and J gave up 2 bases; unmatched junction bases: 5. The CDR3 length is 16 residues.

The gene calls are TRBV5-4 and TRBJ1-6; 8 positions agree with TRBD1. This CDR3 spans 16 amino acids. V trimming: 4 bases; J trimming: 0 bases; junction bases outside the gene matches: 3. The germline V gene encodes CDR1 SGHNT and CDR2 YYREEE (reference sequence). The CDR3 nucleotides read TGTGCCAGCAGCCGGACAGGGAGCTCCTATAATTCACCCCTCCACTTT. Its protein product is CASSRTGSSYNSPLHF.

This chain uses TRBV11-2 with TRBJ2-1; 10 nucleotides agree with TRBD2. J was trimmed by 4 bases and V by 6 bases; bases with no gene match: 3. CDR1 SGHAT and CDR2 FQNNGV come from the germline V gene. This CDR3 has 14 residues. The CDR3 loop reads CASRGTSVYNEQFF. CDR3 DNA sequence: TGTGCCAGCAGGGGGACTAGCGTGTACAATGAGCAGTTCTTC. Together with reference TRBV11-2 and TRBJ2-1, the CDR3 gives the full variable domain: EAGVAQSPRYKIIEKRQSVAFWCNPISGHATLYWYQQILGQGPKLLIQFQNNGVVDDSQLPKDRFSAERLKGVDSTLKIQPAKLEDSAVYLCASRGTSVYNEQFFGPGTRLTVL.

V and J are TRBV2 and TRBJ1-2; possible D gene TRBD1, 5 bases. V shed 1 base and J shed 4 bases, with 10 bases lying between them. The V gene's germline CDR1 is SNHLY and CDR2 FYNNEI. The CDR3 is made up of 14 amino acids. The CDR3 reads CASSEGGASYGYTF. Here the CDR3 DNA reads TGTGCCAGCAGTGAAGGTGGGGCCAGCTATGGCTACACCTTC. Full variable domain (outside the CDR3, taken from reference TRBV2 and TRBJ1-2): EPEVTQTPSHQVTQMGQEVILRCVPISNHLYFYWYRQILGQKVEFLVSFYNNEISEKSEIFDDQFSVERPDGSNFTLKIRSTKLEDSAMYFCASSEGGASYGYTFGSGTRLTVV.

V and J are TRBV5-4 and TRBJ2-7; TRBD2 matches at 8 bases. This CDR3 contains 15 residues. V was pared by 4 bases and J by 0 bases, with 6 bases of the junction left unmatched. Germline CDR1 and CDR2: SGHNT and YYREEE (reference sequence). CDR3 nucleotide sequence: TGTGCCAGCAGCGATAGCGCGGGGGGCTCCTACGAGCAGTACTTC. Translation: CASSDSAGGSYEQYF.

The J gene is TRBJ1-2, the V gene TRBV5-1; the match to TRBD1 covers 7 bases. In germline, CDR1 is SGHRS, CDR2 YFSETQ. The CDR3 contains 13 residues. V shed 5 bases, J shed 5 bases, and the junction held 6 bases outside the gene matches. The CDR3 region has the DNA TGCGCCAGCAGTATCGACAGGGATTATGGCTACACCTTC. This sequence encodes CASSIDRDYGYTF.

The J gene is TRBJ1-2, the V gene TRBV7-6; 7 bases are a match to TRBD1. Germline CDR1 reads SGHVS; CDR2 reads FNYEAQ. The CDR3 is 14 amino acids. V lost 0 bases to trimming and J lost 8 bases; unmatched junction nucleotides: 6. CDR3 region: CASSLASQGDGYTF. Written as DNA, the CDR3 is TGTGCCAGCAGCTTAGCGAGTCAGGGGGACGGCTACACCTTC.

This sequence joins TRBV30 and TRBJ2-7, with D perhaps given as TRBD1 or TRBD2 (5 bases each). V was pared by 8 bases and J by 2 bases, with 13 bases between. CDR3 length equals 12 residues. The germline CDR1 and CDR2 sequences are GTSNPN and SVGIG (reference sequence). The DNA for the CDR3 is TGTGCCGGGGGACGGGACCCCTACGAGCAGTACTTC. This codes for CAGGRDPYEQYF.